This T cell receptor beta chain was sequenced for a study of shared clonotypes between healthy human individuals. About the study: The study drew on two women and three men aged 18 to 49 as donors. Per donor, three plates held CD4 naive cells, three held CD4 memory, two held CD8 naive and one held CD8 memory.

CDR1 and CDR2 from the germline V gene are KGHSH and LQKENI. This CDR3 has 17 amino acids. Losses at the gene ends were 6 bases for V and 2 bases for J; bases not matched to a gene: 12. Sequencing used immunoSEQ multiplex PCR; TCRdb keeps in-frame clones, though not all of them. The sample records millions of clones, over 85% being singletons. Healthy adults negative for HIV, lacking recent acute infections or vaccinations, served as donors. In the CD4+ fraction, cells were divided into CD45RA+ naive and CD45RA-negative memory subsets. This sequence originates from a man aged 18 to 30 in good health. The J gene is TRBJ2-2, the V gene TRBV18; 7 bases align to TRBD1. The sequenced material came from naive CD4+ T cells sorted from blood. The subset here: CD45RA+ positively selected. DNA for the CDR3: TGTGCCAGCTCCCTTAATCTACAGGGGTCAAACACCGGGGAGCTGTTTTTT. This encodes CASSLNLQGSNTGELFF.